This is a list of T cell receptor beta chains from one sample in a study of human T cells and chemical hapten exposure. TCRdb re-analysed the RACE reads in MiXCR, keeping a single row per CDR3 protein. This table holds approximately 100,000 distinct CDR3 sequences, roughly 10% found once. Material: whole blood, obtained in connection with sensitization to the hapten diphenylcyclopropenone (DPC). These receptor sequences come from a woman between 35 and 50 years old with alopecia areata. Some clones in this sample may be carry-over from other donors' samples. Each CDR3 is given with its conserved first and last residue. A D gene is named only where the DNA matches it firmly. Clone size is stated in some rows and not others, as once, few, many or a class when expanded.

j_call,clone_size,v_call,d_call,cdr3_aa,cdr3_nt
TRBJ2-7,-,TRBV11-2,-,CASSQTGGRYYEQYF,TGTGCCAGCAGCCAGACGGGGGGCCGATACTACGAGCAGTACTTC
TRBJ1-6,many,TRBV12-3/TRBV12-4,TRBD1,CASSLTGRNSPLHF,TGTGCCAGCAGTTTGACAGGGCGGAATTCACCCCTCCACTTT
TRBJ1-3,few,TRBV6-1,-,CASRPQGNTIYF,TGTGCCAGCAGGCCACAAGGAAACACCATATATTTT
TRBJ1-6,-,TRBV4-3,-,CASSQDTGEGNSPLHF,TGCGCCAGCAGCCAAGATACAGGCGAGGGTAATTCACCCCTCCACTTT
TRBJ2-1,-,TRBV6-2/TRBV6-3,-,CAGGNYNEQFF,TGTGCCGGAGGGAACTACAATGAGCAGTTCTTC
TRBJ1-1,few,TRBV6-5,-,CASSQDRDTEAFF,TGTGCCAGCAGCCAGGACAGAGACACTGAAGCTTTCTTT
TRBJ2-1,many,TRBV10-3,TRBD1,CAISPGQISSYNEQFF,TGTGCCATCAGCCCGGGACAGATAAGCTCCTACAATGAGCAGTTCTTC
TRBJ1-2,many,TRBV7-9,-,CASSFPGGDPNYGYTF,TGTGCCAGCAGCTTTCCAGGAGGGGATCCTAACTATGGCTACACCTTC
TRBJ2-1,many,TRBV12-3/TRBV12-4,-,CASSPRDEQFF,TGTGCCAGCAGTCCCAGGGATGAGCAGTTCTTC
TRBJ2-3,-,TRBV9,-,CASGKGMTSTDTQYF,TGTGCCAGCGGGAAGGGGATGACTAGCACAGATACGCAGTATTTT
TRBJ1-6,few,TRBV10-2,TRBD1,CASSGTGDSPLHF,TGCGCCAGCAGTGGGACAGGGGATTCACCCCTCCACTTT
TRBJ1-1,many,TRBV4-3,-,CASSRLFFF,TGCGCCAGCAGCCGCCTATTCTTCTTT
TRBJ2-2,-,TRBV9,-,CASSVTVLVNTGELFF,TGTGCCAGCAGCGTGACCGTTTTGGTAAACACCGGGGAGCTGTTTTTT
TRBJ1-2,-,TRBV29-1,-,CSVEDMGAGLPGYTF,TGCAGCGTTGAAGATATGGGGGCAGGGTTGCCGGGCTACACCTTC
TRBJ2-7,many,TRBV13,-,CASSPRGGTASYEQYF,TGTGCCAGCAGCCCCCGTGGGGGGACTGCCTCCTACGAGCAGTACTTC
TRBJ1-6,many,TRBV6-5,TRBD1,CASSYFGQGESPLHF,TGTGCCAGCAGTTATTTTGGACAGGGGGAATCACCCCTCCACTTT
TRBJ1-1,many,TRBV19,-,CASSPRGGATEAFF,TGTGCCAGTAGTCCCCGGGGGGGGGCAACTGAAGCTTTCTTT
TRBJ2-7,few,TRBV3-1,TRBD1,CASSQEGAGGNEQYF,TGTGCCAGCAGCCAAGAAGGGGCAGGGGGAAACGAGCAGTACTTC
TRBJ1-3,-,TRBV13,-,CASSPTMAGNTIYF,TGTGCCAGCAGCCCCACAATGGCTGGAAACACCATATATTTT
TRBJ1-6,-,TRBV15,-,CATSSTPPGPPNSPLHF,TGTGCCACCAGCAGTACCCCTCCGGGACCCCCCAATTCACCCCTCCACTTT
TRBJ2-1,-,TRBV4-3,-,CASSQDLSQVDRNEQFF,TGCGCCAGCAGCCAAGATTTGAGTCAGGTCGATAGGAATGAGCAGTTCTTC
TRBJ2-7,many,TRBV3-1,-,CASSPGQRQFYEQYF,TGTGCCAGCAGCCCCGGCCAAAGACAGTTCTACGAGCAGTACTTC
TRBJ2-7,few,TRBV11-2,TRBD2,CPYLEASGGEQYF,TGTCCCTACCTAGAGGCTAGCGGGGGGGAGCAGTACTTC
TRBJ2-7,many,TRBV5-1,TRBD1,CASSPGQGPSSYEQYF,TGCGCCAGCAGCCCCGGACAGGGGCCGAGCTCCTACGAGCAGTACTTC
TRBJ2-2,few,TRBV4-3,-,CASSLLWGTPTGELFF,TGCGCCAGCAGCCTGCTCTGGGGGACACCCACCGGGGAGCTGTTTTTT
TRBJ2-1,few,TRBV27,TRBD2,CASSSPQAGGNEQFF,TGTGCCAGCAGTTCACCCCAAGCGGGAGGAAATGAGCAGTTCTTC
TRBJ2-5,-,TRBV20-1,TRBD1,CSADPGQDKQETQYF,TGCAGTGCTGACCCTGGACAGGATAAACAAGAGACCCAGTACTTC
TRBJ1-2,many,TRBV24-1,-,CATSARTDYNYGYTF,TGTGCCACCAGTGCGCGGACGGATTACAACTATGGCTACACCTTC
TRBJ1-3,many,TRBV4-1,-,CASSQTETGNTIYF,TGCGCCAGCAGCCAGACAGAAACTGGAAACACCATATATTTT
TRBJ2-3,many,TRBV12-3/TRBV12-4,-,CASSRAGSQYF,TGTGCCAGCAGTCGGGCGGGGTCGCAGTATTTT
TRBJ2-7,many,TRBV20-1,-,CSATGNLPYYEQYF,TGCAGTGCTACAGGAAACCTACCTTACTACGAGCAGTACTTC
TRBJ2-7,-,TRBV20-1,TRBD2,CSAPPPAGEPSYEQYF,TGCAGTGCCCCCCCCCCAGCGGGGGAACCCTCCTACGAGCAGTACTTC
TRBJ2-5,-,TRBV7-2,TRBD2,CASSPGTRQETQYF,TGTGCCAGCAGCCCCGGGACTAGGCAAGAGACCCAGTACTTC
TRBJ2-2,-,TRBV20-1,-,CSAMGGELFF,TGCAGTGCTATGGGTGGGGAGCTGTTTTTT
TRBJ1-5,few,TRBV7-2,TRBD1,CASSFQGALNQPQHF,TGTGCCAGCAGCTTTCAGGGGGCCCTCAATCAGCCCCAGCATTTT
TRBJ1-2,many,TRBV12-3/TRBV12-4,-,CASSRLGPGTTFRANYGYTF,TGTGCCAGCAGCCGCTTGGGGCCCGGGACAACCTTTAGAGCTAACTATGGCTACACCTTC
TRBJ1-5,-,TRBV10-2,-,CASSSPSNNQPQHF,TGCGCCAGCAGCTCCCCATCGAACAATCAGCCCCAGCATTTT
TRBJ2-5,few,TRBV11-3,-,CAGLQGISQETQYF,TGTGCCGGTCTACAGGGCATATCTCAAGAGACCCAGTACTTC
TRBJ1-3,once,TRBV4-3,-,CASSQGPPSRAVDTIYF,TGCGCCAGCAGCCAAGGACCCCCTTCTCGGGCGGTGGACACCATATATTTT
TRBJ1-2,few,TRBV20-1,TRBD1,CSARGRGKVQGDYGYTF,TGCAGTGCTAGAGGTCGGGGTAAGGTCCAGGGGGACTATGGCTACACCTTC
TRBJ2-2,few,TRBV24-1,TRBD1,CATSDLRTGVTGELFF,TGTGCCACCAGTGATTTACGGACAGGGGTCACCGGGGAGCTGTTTTTT
TRBJ2-7,-,TRBV7-4,-,CASSFSRYEQYF,TGTGCCAGCAGCTTCTCACGGTACGAGCAGTACTTC
TRBJ2-2,few,TRBV29-1,TRBD1,CSVSQGMITGELFF,TGCAGCGTTTCACAGGGGATGATCACCGGGGAGCTGTTTTTT
TRBJ2-5,many,TRBV7-9,-,CASSFPPYQETQYF,TGTGCCAGCAGCTTTCCGCCGTACCAAGAGACCCAGTACTTC
TRBJ2-7,few,TRBV7-9,-,CASSSGDRRSYEQYF,TGTGCCAGCAGCTCGGGGGACCGCCGCTCCTACGAACAGTACTTC
TRBJ2-1,many,TRBV12-3/TRBV12-4,TRBD2,CASSYTSGTYNEQFF,TGTGCCAGCAGCTATACTAGCGGTACCTACAATGAGCAGTTCTTC
TRBJ2-5,few,TRBV5-1,TRBD2,CASSRWKTSGAYQETQYF,TGCGCCAGCAGCCGATGGAAGACTAGCGGGGCGTACCAAGAGACCCAGTACTTC
TRBJ2-6,many,TRBV6-2/TRBV6-3,-,CASSYSPWASGANVLTF,TGTGCCAGCAGTTACTCCCCATGGGCGTCTGGGGCCAACGTCCTGACTTTC
TRBJ1-5,few,TRBV20-1,-,CSARFRGQPQHF,TGCAGTGCTAGGTTTCGAGGGCAGCCCCAGCATTTT
TRBJ1-2,few,TRBV30,-,CAWSATGGYGYTF,TGTGCCTGGAGTGCTACGGGAGGCTATGGCTACACCTTC
TRBJ1-1,-,TRBV29-1,-,CSVLSGVNTEAFF,TGCAGCGTTTTATCAGGGGTGAACACTGAAGCTTTCTTT
TRBJ2-1,few,TRBV7-9,TRBD1,CASSASERGPHEQFF,TGTGCCAGCAGTGCTTCTGAAAGGGGGCCCCATGAGCAGTTCTTC
TRBJ1-6,many,TRBV7-8,TRBD1,CASSPRQGSPLHF,TGTGCCAGCAGCCCACGACAGGGTTCACCCCTCCACTTT
TRBJ1-6,-,TRBV2,-,CASRPLLQSPLHF,TGTGCCAGCAGACCCCTCTTACAGTCACCCCTCCACTTT
TRBJ2-1,few,TRBV7-2,TRBD1,CASSSQGAFVGEQFF,TGTGCCAGCAGCTCTCAGGGGGCGTTTGTGGGTGAGCAGTTCTTC
TRBJ2-5,many,TRBV7-6,TRBD2,CASSHGATSGGLETQYF,TGTGCCAGCAGCCACGGAGCGACTAGCGGGGGCTTGGAGACCCAGTACTTC
TRBJ1-3,few,TRBV29-1,-,CSVVTPNSGNTIYF,TGCAGCGTTGTGACACCGAACTCTGGAAACACCATATATTTT
TRBJ2-7,-,TRBV11-2,-,CASGFGSTRGWDEQYF,TGTGCCAGCGGCTTCGGATCAACTCGGGGGTGGGACGAGCAGTACTTC
TRBJ2-7,few,TRBV20-1,-,CSARGGQGSYEQYF,TGCAGTGCTAGGGGGGGGCAGGGTTCCTACGAGCAGTACTTC